This TCR beta chain was sequenced for a study of chemoradiotherapy in HPV16-positive cancers. About the research overall: Candidate HPV-specific T-cell clones and common TCR motifs came from functional assays in a couple of HPV16-positive patients. Study-wide points: Only a couple of HPV16-positive patients supplied the functional HPV-specificity definition. During treatment, candidate HPV-specific clones and E7-related motifs expanded in tumor.

Over chemoradiotherapy, repertoires were sampled more than once. TCRdb's table, derived via immunoSEQ multiplex PCR, lists solely in-frame clones and lacks some. The sample includes 20,000 to 25,000 clones, roughly nine tenths of them seen just once. Per germline, CDR1 SGDLS and CDR2 YYNGEE. The CDR3 runs to 15 residues. Trimming stripped 2 bases from V and 0 bases from J, with 11 bases between. In the case of this clone: The target antigen is unknown.

The V and J genes are TRBV9 and TRBJ1-1; tentative D call: TRBD1 (5 bases). The sequencing used blood, collected from a patient who underwent chemoradiotherapy. The receptor was derived from a human donor with HPV-associated anogenital cancer. The CDR3 spells CASSVGAGMNTEAFF. The CDR3 DNA follows: TGTGCCAGCAGCGTCGGGGCGGGGATGAACACTGAAGCTTTCTTT. The full variable domain, with the rest looked up from reference TRBV9 and TRBJ1-1, is DSGVTQTPKHLITATGQRVTLRCSPRSGDLSVYWYQQSLDQGLQFLIQYYNGEERAKGNILERFSAQQFPDLHSELNLSSLELGDSALYFCASSVGAGMNTEAFFGQGTRLTVV.